These 30 T cell receptor beta chains share one sample of origin, sequenced in a study of regulatory T cells in long-lasting Graves disease. Investigators prepared the TCR beta libraries by applying iRepertoire HTBI primers and Arm-PCR of CDR3 regions. TCRdb called the multiplex PCR reads again in MiXCR, with one record for every CDR3 protein. The table shows hundreds of thousands of distinct CDR3 sequences, with 15% to 20% occurring only once. Time point reported: newly diagnosed GD, antithyroid drugs for less than 3 months. After RNA was extracted from PBMCs, the TCR library was made from it. This same sample was also part of a study on T cells in Graves' hyperthyroidism and ophthalmopathy.

The material sequenced was peripheral blood mononuclear cells (PBMCs), taken at new diagnosis, from a patient treated with antithyroid drugs. Receptor source: a woman aged 40-60 years with Graves disease.

This clonotype was recorded many times. The rearrangement uses TRBV20-1 and TRBJ2-5; no clear D gene. Deletions cut 0 bases from V and 1 base from J, with 12 bases between. Germline V lookup: CDR1 DFQATT, CDR2 SNEGSKA (reference sequence). CDR3 length equals 15 residues. The CDR3 coding sequence is TGCAGTGCTAGAGATGGTCGCCGGGCCCAAGAGACCCAGTACTTC. The encoded protein is CSARDGRRAQETQYF.

V usage is TRBV30 and J usage is TRBJ1-2, with TRBD1 as a possible D gene (5 bases). The V end lost 2 bases, the J end lost 2 bases, and 18 bases lay between the germline ends. The CDR3 runs 16 residues. Germline V gene sequence: CDR1 GTSNPN, CDR2 SVGIG (reference sequence). DNA of the CDR3: TGTGCCTGGAGTCCCCCCGGGGGGGGTGCCAACTATGGCTACACCTTC. Translated, it gives CAWSPPGGGANYGYTF.

This clonotype appeared a few times. The rearrangement joins TRBV3-1 to TRBJ1-3; D uncertain. Germline CDR1 LGHDT, CDR2 YNNKEL (reference sequence). This CDR3 is 14 amino acids long. Trimming removed 4 bases from V and 2 bases from J, with 9 bases in between. As DNA, the CDR3 is TGTGCCAGCAGCCCTCCAAGCCCTGGAAACACCATATATTTT. Translated, it gives CASSPPSPGNTIYF.

Only a few counts were recorded for this clonotype. The chain joins TRBV7-9 to TRBJ2-7; D uncertain. Trimming cost V 4 bases and J 6 bases, with 13 bases left between them. CDR3 length equals 13 residues. Germline CDR1 and CDR2: SEHNR and FQNEAQ (reference sequence). The CDR3 region is CASSSDAPGEQYF. The CDR3 DNA is TGTGCCAGCAGCTCGGACGCGCCGGGCGAGCAGTACTTC.

Only a few counts were recorded for this clonotype. CDR3 loop: CASSEWHQNTEAFF. CDR3 DNA sequence: TGTGCCAGCTCAGAATGGCACCAGAACACTGAAGCTTTCTTT. This sequence joins TRBV18 and TRBJ1-1; D ambiguous. Per germline, CDR1 KGHSH and CDR2 LQKENI. The CDR3 totals 14 residues. With 5 bases removed from V and 1 base from J, the gap between germline ends came to 11 bases.

This clonotype was seen a handful of times. CDR3 residues: CSARITGSGEKLFF. The CDR3 nucleotides are TGCAGTGCTAGGATCACGGGCAGTGGTGAAAAACTGTTTTTT. This chain links TRBV20-1 with TRBJ1-4, with D hard to call. V gave up 3 bases and J gave up 7 bases, with 15 bases separating them. The CDR3 covers 14 residues. Germline V lookup: CDR1 DFQATT, CDR2 SNEGSKA (reference sequence).

This clonotype was found many times. The gene calls are TRBV27 and TRBJ1-6, with 8 bases that match TRBD1. The germline V gene has CDR1 MNHEY and CDR2 SMNVEV (reference sequence). J lost 10 bases, V lost 7 bases, and 9 bases had no gene match. This CDR3 region has 14 residues. In nucleotides, the CDR3 is TGTGCCAGCACCACAGGGGGGAGGCGATCACCCCTCCACTTT. Its protein is CASTTGGRRSPLHF.

This clonotype was seen repeatedly, ten times or more. The V and J genes are TRBV6-1 and TRBJ2-7; 10 bases align to TRBD1. The V gene's germline CDR1 is MNHNS and CDR2 SASEGT. This CDR3 region has 14 residues. V was pared by 7 bases and J by 3 bases, with 6 bases of the junction left unmatched. CDR3 sequence reads: CASIRGQGDYEQYF. The DNA for the CDR3 is TGTGCCAGCATCCGCGGACAGGGGGACTACGAGCAGTACTTC.

A remark on this clonotype: This may be a read error: a much more frequent sequence differs by one nucleotide. The chain carries TRBV28 and TRBJ1-1; D is possibly TRBD1 (6 bases). The CDR3 consists of 13 residues. Germline V CDR1 and CDR2: MDHEN, SYDVKM. CDR3 nucleotide sequence: TGTGTCAGCAGGTGGGGGCTGAACACTGAAGCTTTCTTT. As protein: CVSRWGLNTEAFF.

This clonotype was seen ten or more times. This chain connects TRBV12-5 to TRBJ1-5; 10 bases are shared with TRBD1. J was trimmed by 5 bases and V by 4 bases; bases with no gene match: 5. The germline V gene has CDR1 LGHNT and CDR2 FRNRAP. The CDR3 loop spans 15 amino acids. The CDR3 sequence is CASGYSDRGDQPQHF. Here the CDR3 DNA reads TGTGCTAGTGGTTACTCGGACAGGGGGGATCAGCCCCAGCATTTT.

This clonotype appeared many times. The V and J genes are TRBV5-1 and TRBJ2-1, with TRBD2 matching 7 bases. The CDR3 consists of 16 residues. Germline V CDR1 and CDR2: SGHRS, YFSETQ. V lost 0 bases and J lost 5; bases outside the gene matches: 8. The CDR3 bases are TGCGCCAGCAGCTTGGAAAATAGCGGGCCTGACAATGAGCAGTTCTTC. Protein product: CASSLENSGPDNEQFF.

This clonotype was seen at least ten times. V gene TRBV3-1 combines with J gene TRBJ1-5; no clear D gene. The CDR3 totals 14 residues. V lost 0 bases and J 4 bases, leaving 7 bases between the germline ends. From germline, CDR1 is LGHDT and CDR2 YNNKEL (reference sequence). The CDR3 is CASSQDATNQPQHF. CDR3 in DNA: TGTGCCAGCAGCCAAGATGCAACTAATCAGCCCCAGCATTTT.

The chain is built from TRBV20-1 and TRBJ2-7; no clear D. Germline CDR1 is DFQATT and CDR2 is SNEGSKA (reference sequence). This CDR3 region has 14 residues. Trimming shortened V by 0 bases and J by 0 bases, and 9 bases separated the two germline ends. The CDR3 coding sequence is TGCAGTGCTAGAGATACCCCGGCCTCCTACGAGCAGTACTTC. This translates into CSARDTPASYEQYF.

This clonotype was observed many times. The CDR3 DNA reads as TGTGCCAGCAGAGTGACAGGGGTGGAGACCCAGTACTTC. Translating gives CASRVTGVETQYF. The V and J genes are TRBV6-1 and TRBJ2-5; the match to TRBD1 covers 8 bases. The CDR3 runs 13 residues. The trim removed 6 bases at V and 5 bases at J, leaving 5 bases unmatched. Germline values: CDR1 MNHNS, CDR2 SASEGT.

The chain uses TRBV29-1 and TRBJ1-1; unclear D gene. Trimming removed 5 bases at V and 6 bases at J, with 10 bases between. The CDR3 is made up of 11 amino acids. CDR1 and CDR2 from the germline V gene are SQVTM and ANQGSEA. CDR3 sequence: CSVLSVAEAFF. DNA for the CDR3: TGCAGCGTTCTCTCGGTTGCTGAAGCTTTCTTT.

In its sample, this clonotype was seen a few times. The CDR3 region is CASNLQGPGTDTQYF. The CDR3 DNA follows: TGTGCCAGCAACCTACAGGGGCCTGGCACAGATACGCAGTATTTT. The rearrangement uses TRBV5-5 and TRBJ2-3; TRBD1 agrees at 7 bases. Trimming cost V 6 bases and J 1 base; bases outside gene matches: 8. The CDR3 totals 15 residues. From germline, CDR1 is SGHKS and CDR2 YYEKEE (reference sequence).

This clonotype has ten or more counts. This chain connects TRBV2 to TRBJ1-4; D is unresolved. The germline V gene encodes CDR1 SNHLY and CDR2 FYNNEI. This CDR3 is 14 amino acids long. The V and J ends lost 4 bases and 3 bases respectively, with 9 bases between them. The DNA for the CDR3 is TGTGCCAGCAGTGCGCGCGGGCCTAATGAAAAACTGTTTTTT. Amino acid sequence: CASSARGPNEKLFF.

To note about this clonotype: This CDR3 fails to terminate in the conserved phenylalanine or tryptophan, so it likely reflects a read error. In DNA, the CDR3 is TGTGCCAGCAGCACAGGACTAGCTCGCACAGATACGCAGTATCTT. It yields the protein CASSTGLARTDTQYL. This sequence joins TRBV28 and TRBJ2-3; TRBD2 matches 8 bases. From germline, CDR1 is MDHEN and CDR2 SYDVKM. The V and J ends lost 6 bases and 1 base, in that order; junction bases with no gene match: 6. The CDR3 totals 15 residues.

This chain's CDR3 is CASSESLAQNEQFF. The CDR3 region has the DNA TGCGCCAGCAGTGAGTCCTTGGCTCAGAATGAGCAGTTCTTC. The gene calls are TRBV10-2 and TRBJ2-1; D ambiguous. Per the germline V gene, CDR1 is WSHSY and CDR2 is SAAADI. Trimming pared 0 bases from V and 7 bases from J, leaving 10 bases between. The CDR3 covers 14 residues.

Only a few counts were recorded for this clonotype. This chain connects TRBV11-3 to TRBJ2-5; 7 bases line up with TRBD2. Trimming cost V 2 bases and J 5 bases; bases outside gene matches: 2. The germline gives CDR1 SGHNT, CDR2 YENEEA. The CDR3 is made up of 13 amino acids. The CDR3 sequence is CASSLTSEETQYF. The CDR3 DNA follows: TGTGCCAGCAGCTTAACTAGCGAGGAGACCCAGTACTTC.

This clonotype occurred a few times. The chain joins TRBV5-8 to TRBJ1-6, with 9 nucleotides matching TRBD1. V was clipped by 0 bases and J by 3 bases; unmatched bases: 10. Germline assignment: CDR1 SGHTS and CDR2 YDEGEE. The CDR3 is made up of 19 amino acids. This CDR3 is CASSLAGTGKRVYNSPLHF. CDR3 sequence (DNA): TGTGCCAGCAGCTTGGCCGGGACAGGGAAAAGGGTCTATAATTCACCCCTCCACTTT.

Regarding this clonotype: Just one base apart from a much larger clone, this may be a read error. In DNA form, the CDR3 reads TGTGCCAGCAGCTTGACCGGGGGGTTCAACACTGAAGCTCTCTTT. It translates to CASSLTGGFNTEALF. The gene calls are TRBV3-1 and TRBJ1-1, with D possibly being TRBD1 (5 bases). Germline assignment: CDR1 LGHDT and CDR2 YNNKEL (reference sequence). The CDR3 runs to 15 residues.

The table lists this clonotype with many counts. CDR3: CASSLTTGGNTIYF. The CDR3, as DNA: TGTGCCAGCAGTTTAACTACAGGTGGAAACACCATATATTTT. This sequence joins TRBV28 and TRBJ1-3, with D possibly TRBD1 on 5 matching bases. Germline V gives CDR1 MDHEN, CDR2 SYDVKM. CDR3 length equals 14 residues. The V and J ends lost 2 bases and 3 bases respectively, with 8 bases between them.

This CDR3 is CASSSLQTVNTEAFF. In DNA form, the CDR3 reads TGTGCCAGCAGCTCCCTCCAGACAGTAAACACTGAAGCTTTCTTT. This chain joins TRBV7-9 and TRBJ1-1; D might be TRBD1 (5 bases). CDR1 and CDR2 (germline): SEHNR, FQNEAQ (reference sequence). The V end lost 4 bases, the J end lost 2 bases, and 14 bases lay between the germline ends. The CDR3 runs to 15 residues.

This clonotype has more than one count but fewer than ten. The V call is TRBV7-2, the J call TRBJ2-3, with D maybe TRBD2 (7 bases). The J call is in doubt because the DNA end fits TRBJ2-5 better. Per the germline V gene, CDR1 is SGHTA and CDR2 is FQGNSA. This CDR3 has 13 amino acids. CDR3: CASSRGGAETQYF. The CDR3 coding sequence is TGTGCCAGCAGCCGAGGGGGGGCGGAGACCCAGTACTTC.

This clonotype has at least ten counts. The rearrangement joins TRBV20-1 to TRBJ2-7, with D possibly called TRBD1 or TRBD2 (7 bases each). The V and J ends lost 2 bases and 6 bases respectively, with 11 bases between them. CDR3 length: 12 amino acids. Germline assignment: CDR1 DFQATT and CDR2 SNEGSKA (reference sequence). The DNA of the CDR3 is TGCAGTGCTAGACAGGGGGGGATCGAGCAGTACTTC. As protein: CSARQGGIEQYF.

The chain employs TRBV5-1 and TRBJ1-2; 7 nucleotides align to TRBD1. The germline V gene encodes CDR1 SGHRS and CDR2 YFSETQ. This CDR3 has 17 residues. V was clipped by 4 bases and J by 8 bases; unmatched bases: 20. The CDR3 reads CASSPDATGGQISGYTF. The CDR3 DNA reads TGCGCCAGCAGCCCCGACGCAACCGGGGGACAGATCTCCGGCTACACCTTC. Filled out from reference TRBV5-1 and TRBJ1-2, the complete variable domain reads KAGVTQTPRYLIKTRGQQVTLSCSPISGHRSVSWYQQTPGQGLQFLFEYFSETQRNKGNFPGRFSGRQFSNSRSEMNVSTLELGDSALYLCASSPDATGGQISGYTFGSGTRLTVV.

This clonotype has at least ten counts. The gene calls are TRBV6-1 and TRBJ1-1, with a possible D match to TRBD1 (5 bases). The CDR3 is made up of 13 amino acids. The germline CDR1 and CDR2 sequences are MNHNS and SASEGT. V lost 6 bases and J 4 bases, leaving 12 bases between the germline ends. This CDR3 reads CASRGRGPTEAFF. Written as DNA, the CDR3 is TGTGCCAGCAGGGGACGGGGTCCCACTGAAGCTTTCTTT.

In its sample, this clonotype was seen many times. The gene calls are TRBV3-1 and TRBJ1-2; D gene ambiguous. The CDR3 covers 15 residues. Trimming pared 1 base from V and 1 base from J, leaving 10 bases between. Germline lookup yields CDR1 LGHDT and CDR2 YNNKEL (reference sequence). The CDR3 loop reads CASSQVGGDNYGYTF. In DNA, the CDR3 is TGTGCCAGCAGCCAAGTTGGAGGCGATAACTATGGCTACACCTTC.

This clonotype was seen a handful of times. V and J are TRBV6-2 or TRBV6-3 and TRBJ2-4; tentatively, D is TRBD2 (6 bases). Trimming took off 0 bases at V and 8 bases at J, with 11 bases between the two ends. The CDR3 is 14 amino acids. Germline V gene data show CDR1 as MNHEY and CDR2 as SVGEGT. DNA of the CDR3: TGTGCCAGCAGTTACTCGGGGCCGGGGGACATTCAGTACTTC. This codes for CASSYSGPGDIQYF.